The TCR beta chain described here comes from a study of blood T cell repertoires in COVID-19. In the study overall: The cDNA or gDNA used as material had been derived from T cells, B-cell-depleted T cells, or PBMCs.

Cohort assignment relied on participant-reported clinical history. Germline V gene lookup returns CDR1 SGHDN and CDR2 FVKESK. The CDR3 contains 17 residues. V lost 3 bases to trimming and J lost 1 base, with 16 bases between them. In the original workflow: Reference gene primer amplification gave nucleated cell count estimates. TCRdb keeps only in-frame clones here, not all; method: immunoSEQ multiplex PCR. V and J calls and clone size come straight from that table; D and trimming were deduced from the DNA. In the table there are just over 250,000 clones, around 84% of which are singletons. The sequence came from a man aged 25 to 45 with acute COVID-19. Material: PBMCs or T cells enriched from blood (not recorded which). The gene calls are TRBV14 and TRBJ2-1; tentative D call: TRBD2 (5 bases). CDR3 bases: TGTGCCAGCAGCCACCCCGGCGGGCACATATCCTACAATGAGCAGTTCTTC. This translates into CASSHPGGHISYNEQFF.